This T cell receptor (beta chain) was recovered during a study of CD8 T cells in ankylosing spondylitis. Study-level results: A TCR beta motif of fewer than ten highly homologous variants appeared characteristic of ankylosing spondylitis blood.

For TCR beta, libraries came from quantitative 5'-RACE with molecular barcodes. TCRdb used MiXCR to reprocess the 5' RACE reads, holding one entry per CDR3 protein. Among 200,000 to 250,000 distinct CDR3 sequences listed, about 10% were seen once. Ten or more counts support this clonotype. What it binds is unknown. The germline V gene has CDR1 MGHDK and CDR2 SYGVNS. The CDR3 consists of 16 residues. V lost 2 bases and J lost 5, with 18 bases in between. The clonotype was recovered from a male donor with ankylosing spondylitis or in good health (not recorded which). The chain is built from TRBV25-1 and TRBJ1-2; D is unclear. The sequenced sample consisted of blood, either unsorted or a sorted T cell fraction (not recorded which). The chain's CDR3 is CASSEEGRRGSYGYTF. The CDR3, as DNA: TGTGCCAGCAGTGAAGAGGGTCGGAGAGGGAGTTATGGCTACACCTTC.